Presented here are 25 T cell receptor beta chains from one specimen sequenced in a study of blood T cell repertoires in COVID-19. The repertoire was sequenced with immunoSEQ multiplex PCR; TCRdb's copy has only in-frame clones and lacks some. This table holds roughly 320,000 clones, 90% to 95% found once. Sequencing was performed on PBMCs or T cells enriched from blood (not recorded which). The origin of the receptors is a woman in her twenties or thirties who had been exposed to COVID-19.

The count of this clone is one. The rearrangement links TRBV9 to TRBJ2-3, with D unresolved. The V end lost 0 bases, the J end lost 1 base, and 6 bases lay between the germline ends. CDR3 size: 14 residues. The V gene's germline CDR1 is SGDLS and CDR2 YYNGEE. CDR3 DNA: TGTGCCAGCAGCGTAGGTATCGGCACAGATACGCAGTATTTT. Its protein is CASSVGIGTDTQYF.

The CDR3 coding sequence is TGTGCCAGTAGTATCGGTGGGGCAGCGGGCACTGAAGCTTTCTTT. Translated: CASSIGGAAGTEAFF. The V gene is TRBV19, the J gene TRBJ1-1; a weak D match, TRBD1 (5 bases). Germline values: CDR1 LNHDA, CDR2 SQIVND (reference sequence). There are 15 residues in the CDR3. V was clipped by 3 bases and J by 4 bases, with 15 bases between them.

The CDR3 reads CAIAGRRQGAGRTEAFF. Written as DNA, the CDR3 is TGTGCCATTGCGGGTCGTAGACAGGGGGCAGGTAGAACTGAAGCTTTCTTT. This chain links TRBV10-3 with TRBJ1-1; 10 bases map to TRBD1. Germline-derived CDR1 and CDR2 are ENHRY and SYGVKD. With V trimmed by 9 bases and J by 5 bases, 18 bases remained unmatched. The CDR3 consists of 17 residues.

The J gene is TRBJ2-7, the V gene TRBV11-3; 11 positions match TRBD1. The CDR3 contains 14 residues. Per the germline V gene, CDR1 is SGHNT and CDR2 is YENEEA. The ends lost 4 bases at V and 6 bases at J; junction bases unmatched: 5. The CDR3 reads CASSSPGQGGEQYF. The CDR3 nucleotides read TGTGCCAGCAGCTCTCCGGGACAGGGGGGCGAGCAGTACTTC.

This clone was picked up one time. The gene calls are TRBV6-5 and TRBJ2-3, with 7 bases identical to TRBD2. With V trimmed by 0 bases and J by 0 bases, 0 bases remained unmatched. The CDR3 loop spans 15 amino acids. Per the germline V gene, CDR1 is MNHEY and CDR2 is SVGAGI. Written as DNA, the CDR3 is TGTGCCAGCAGTTACTCGCGGGGGAGCACAGATACGCAGTATTTT. It encodes CASSYSRGSTDTQYF.

This clone appeared a single time. V gene TRBV29-1 combines with J gene TRBJ2-5; 9 bases are shared with TRBD1. Germline assignment: CDR1 SQVTM and CDR2 ANQGSEA. V was pared by 6 bases and J by 4 bases, with 6 bases of the junction left unmatched. This CDR3 is 13 amino acids long. The CDR3 protein is CSVSNRGRETQYF. The CDR3 nucleotides are TGCAGCGTGTCTAACAGGGGGCGAGAGACCCAGTACTTC. The full variable domain, with the rest looked up from reference TRBV29-1 and TRBJ2-5, is SAVISQKPSRDICQRGTSLTIQCQVDSQVTMMFWYRQQPGQSLTLIATANQGSEATYESGFVIDKFPISRPNLTFSTLTVSNMSPEDSSIYLCSVSNRGRETQYFGPGTRLLVL.

This clone was picked up a small number of times. The V gene is TRBV25-1, the J gene TRBJ1-6, with no clear D. The V and J ends lost 3 bases and 3 bases respectively, with 6 bases between them. Germline CDR1 is MGHDK and CDR2 is SYGVNS. This CDR3 comprises 14 residues. The CDR3 DNA reads TGTGCCAGCAGTGACGCCGGCTATAATTCACCCCTCCACTTT. This sequence encodes CASSDAGYNSPLHF. The variable domain in full, with the rest retrieved from reference TRBV25-1 and TRBJ1-6, is EADIYQTPRYLVIGTGKKITLECSQTMGHDKMYWYQQDPGMELHLIHYSYGVNSTEKGDLSSESTVSRIRTEHFPLTLESARPSHTSQYLCASSDAGYNSPLHFGNGTRLTVT.

CDR3 DNA: TGTGCCAGCAGCCCTACCGGGACTGATAATTCACCCCTCCACTTT. This gives the protein CASSPTGTDNSPLHF. The V call is TRBV7-9, the J call TRBJ1-6, with a tentative D call TRBD1 (5 bases). The CDR3 sequence is 15 residues long. V was shortened by 5 bases and J by 5 bases, with 13 bases between the two germline ends. Germline assignment: CDR1 SEHNR and CDR2 FQNEAQ (reference sequence).

The chain combines TRBV5-8 with TRBJ2-5; D is perhaps TRBD1 (6 bases). The CDR3 length is 13 residues. Deletions cut 3 bases from V and 4 bases from J, with 10 bases between. CDR1 and CDR2 from the germline V gene are SGHTS and YDEGEE. The CDR3 region is CASSSRGRETQYF. The DNA for the CDR3 is TGTGCCAGCAGCTCCAGGGGCAGAGAGACCCAGTACTTC.

V usage is TRBV15 and J usage is TRBJ2-7; TRBD1 might be the D (6 bases). Germline-derived CDR1 and CDR2 are LNHNV and YYDKDF (reference sequence). This CDR3 spans 16 amino acids. Trimming stripped 3 bases from V and 2 bases from J, with 17 bases between. Here the CDR3 DNA reads TGTGCCACCAGCAGTGCCCTTGGGACAAAGACCTACGAGCAGTACTTC. This sequence encodes CATSSALGTKTYEQYF.

The rearrangement links TRBV7-3 to TRBJ2-2; D remains unclear. V shed 0 bases and J shed 0 bases, with 5 bases lying between them. The germline V gene has CDR1 SGHTA and CDR2 FQGTGA. The CDR3 extends over 15 amino acids. Here the CDR3 reads CASSLTSANTGELFF. The CDR3 coding sequence is TGTGCCAGCAGCTTAACCAGCGCGAACACCGGGGAGCTGTTTTTT.

J is TRBJ1-5 and V is TRBV6-1; a weak D match, TRBD1 (5 bases). The CDR3 extends over 17 amino acids. V was trimmed by 0 bases and J by 1 base, leaving 13 bases between them. In germline, CDR1 is MNHNS, CDR2 SASEGT. The CDR3 region is CASSEALRQSSNQPQHF. The CDR3 DNA reads TGTGCCAGCAGTGAAGCGCTTCGACAGTCAAGCAATCAGCCCCAGCATTTT.

The genes are TRBV5-6 and TRBJ1-2; D perhaps matches TRBD1 (6 bases). V lost 0 bases and J lost 3, with 12 bases in between. Looked up from germline, CDR1 is SGHDT and CDR2 is YYEEEE. This CDR3 is built from 15 residues. The CDR3 reads CASSLEGGRHYGYTF. Written as DNA, the CDR3 is TGTGCCAGCAGCTTGGAAGGGGGAAGACACTATGGCTACACCTTC.

V is TRBV10-3 and J is TRBJ1-5; D not certain. The CDR3 consists of 13 residues. V lost 4 bases to trimming and J lost 5 bases, with 9 bases between them. CDR1 ENHRY and CDR2 SYGVKD come from the germline V gene. The CDR3 loop reads CAISGGFDQPQHF. In DNA, the CDR3 is TGTGCCATCAGTGGAGGGTTTGATCAGCCCCAGCATTTT.

The chain employs TRBV2 and TRBJ1-1; D possibly corresponds to TRBD1 (6 bases). The CDR3 spans 15 residues. With 4 bases removed from V and 1 base from J, the gap between germline ends came to 13 bases. Germline lookup yields CDR1 SNHLY and CDR2 FYNNEI. The DNA of the CDR3 is TGTGCCAGCAGTGTCACAGGGTGGGGGAACACTGAAGCTTTCTTT. Its protein product is CASSVTGWGNTEAFF.

CDR3 region: CSASGDRGDEQYF. In DNA form, the CDR3 reads TGCAGTGCTAGTGGGGACAGGGGGGACGAGCAGTACTTC. V and J are TRBV20-1 and TRBJ2-7; 11 nucleotides agree with TRBD1. Per germline, CDR1 DFQATT and CDR2 SNEGSKA (reference sequence). The CDR3 runs to 13 residues. V dropped 3 bases and J dropped 5; count of bases not matched to a gene: 3.

The chain couples TRBV14 to TRBJ2-5, with a possible D match to TRBD2 (6 bases). This CDR3 is 16 amino acids long. Germline CDR1 SGHDN, CDR2 FVKESK. The V end was cut by 0 bases, the J end by 4 bases, with 15 bases between. Here the CDR3 reads CASSQDPGERRETQYF. CDR3 nucleotide sequence: TGTGCCAGCAGCCAAGACCCGGGAGAAAGGCGAGAGACCCAGTACTTC.

V is TRBV10-1 and J is TRBJ1-4; 10 bases align to TRBD1. The length of the CDR3 is 17 residues. V lost 1 base and J lost 8; bases outside the gene matches: 10. CDR1 and CDR2 from the germline V gene are WNHNN and SYGVQD (reference sequence). CDR3 in amino acids: CASSECERDRGDEKLFF. The DNA of the CDR3 is TGCGCCAGCAGTGAGTGTGAACGGGACAGGGGCGACGAAAAACTGTTTTTT.

This chain joins TRBV7-3 and TRBJ1-2; weak D call: TRBD1 (5 bases). Germline V gene sequence: CDR1 SGHTA, CDR2 FQGTGA. The CDR3 consists of 15 residues. Trimming left V 4 bases short and J 6 bases short, with 18 bases between. The CDR3 DNA is TGTGCCAGCAGCTCCCGTGGACACCCTGAGGATGGCTACACCTTC. Residues: CASSSRGHPEDGYTF.

V usage is TRBV5-1 and J usage is TRBJ2-5; 7 bases are shared with TRBD2. This CDR3 has 16 residues. Trimming took 6 bases from V and 1 from J; bases not matched to a gene: 12. The germline CDR1 and CDR2 sequences are SGHRS and YFSETQ. The CDR3 DNA reads TGCGCCAGCAAGGATGGGGGGGAGACGCCCCAAGAGACCCAGTACTTC. Its translation: CASKDGGETPQETQYF.

In DNA, the CDR3 is TGTGCCAGCAGCCAACCACGACGCGGCGGGGAGCTGTTTTTT. This sequence encodes CASSQPRRGGELFF. V and J are TRBV3-1 (or the pseudogene TRBV3-2) and TRBJ2-2; no clear D gene. Per the germline V gene, CDR1 is LGHDT and CDR2 is YNNKEL (reference sequence). V was trimmed by 2 bases and J by 7 bases, leaving 11 bases between them. CDR3 length equals 14 residues.

By share of the sample, this clone is medium-sized. The genes are TRBV4-2 and TRBJ1-4; D gene uncertain. This CDR3 has 10 residues. Germline CDR1 reads LGHNA; CDR2 reads YNFKEQ. The ends were cut back, 8 bases at V and 7 bases at J, with 5 bases in the middle. The CDR3 nucleotides are TGTGCCAGCGCGGGTGAAAAACTGTTTTTT. Its protein product is CASAGEKLFF.

The J gene is TRBJ2-4, the V gene TRBV6-2 or TRBV6-3, with 7 nucleotides matching TRBD1. The trim removed 5 bases at V and 3 bases at J, leaving 13 bases unmatched. The CDR3 contains 17 residues. From germline, CDR1 is MNHEY and CDR2 SVGEGT. DNA for the CDR3: TGTGCCAGCAGTGACTATTTTACAGGGGTAGGCAAAAACATTCAGTACTTC. Its protein product is CASSDYFTGVGKNIQYF.

This chain links TRBV11-2 with TRBJ2-2, with D tentatively TRBD2 (7 bases). CDR1 is SGHAT and CDR2 is FQNNGV in the germline V gene. V lost 2 bases and J lost 0, with 16 bases in between. CDR3 length: 18 residues. The CDR3 region has the DNA TGTGCCAGCAGCTTACAGGTGGGGGGGCCCGCGAACACCGGGGAGCTGTTTTTT. Its translation is CASSLQVGGPANTGELFF.

CDR3 sequence reads: CASSHTGAYGYTF. The CDR3, as DNA: TGCGCCAGCAGCCACACAGGGGCCTATGGCTACACCTTC. The V gene is TRBV4-3, the J gene TRBJ1-2; TRBD1 matches 7 bases. The trim removed 3 bases at V and 4 bases at J, leaving 2 bases unmatched. The CDR3 consists of 13 residues. Germline V gives CDR1 LGHNA, CDR2 YSLEER.